This T cell receptor (beta chain) was found in a study of T cells in severe cutaneous drug reactions. Libraries were made by iRepertoire multiplex PCR with TCR subtype-specific primers for bulk and single-cell sequencing. TCRdb reanalyzed the multiplex PCR reads and collapses them to one entry per CDR3 protein, without DNA. The table lists just over 20,000 distinct CDR3 sequences. Sequenced patients had Stevens-Johnson syndrome or toxic epidermal necrolysis caused by carbamazepine. Whole-study findings and limits: Blister cells averaged about 33% and PBMC 4.5% to 6.5% TRBV12-4 in carbamazepine-induced Stevens-Johnson syndrome or toxic epidermal necrolysis patients.

On this clonotype: Antigen specificity is unknown.

Germline CDR1 LGHNA, CDR2 YNFKEQ. The CDR3 consists of 16 residues. The chain is built from TRBV4-2 and TRBJ2-4. The sample was PBMCs. The sequence came from a human donor with toxic epidermal necrolysis, a severe cutaneous drug reaction. This CDR3 is CASSQEAVSIKNIQYF.